One TCR beta chain is described in this entry. Its antigen remains unknown. The CDR3 has 15 amino acids. The trim removed 1 base at V and 1 base at J, leaving 3 bases unmatched. The germline V gene has CDR1 DFQATT and CDR2 SNEGSKA (reference sequence). This sample is drawn from a study of response to subunit inactivated influenza vaccine. Regarding the study as a whole: The study's authors posited that every seasonal influenza vaccination enlists few new T cells.

TCRdb passed the RT-PCR reads through MiXCR, listing each CDR3 protein once. The sample has around 580,000 distinct CDR3 sequences, about 14% seen once. The sample was PBMCs from blood, taken approximately 12 days after vaccination. The receptor was derived from a man between 45 and 60 years old who received an inactivated influenza vaccine. The V gene is TRBV20-1, the J gene TRBJ1-1; 10 positions agree with TRBD1. CDR3 in amino acids: CSARGGQGENTEAFF. In DNA, the CDR3 is TGCAGTGCTAGAGGTGGACAGGGGGAGAACACTGAAGCTTTCTTT.